The clone carrying this TCR beta chain was counted ten times or more. The antigen remains undetermined. This sample is part of a study of Graves' ophthalmopathy and Graves' hyperthyroidism. Study-wide background: No treatment had been given when peripheral blood was collected at initial diagnosis.

V was trimmed by 5 bases and J by 6 bases, leaving 14 bases between them. Germline CDR1 reads LNHNV; CDR2 reads YYDKDF (reference sequence). The CDR3 has 14 residues. Study-wide results and limits: The model predicted progression of ophthalmopathy with a sensitivity of 70% to 71%, and its specificity was under 75%.

Ophthalmopathy donors showed moderate-to-severe activity, CAS ≥3, NOSPECS ≥4 and a duration under 3 months. Pregnancy or lactation, uncontrolled infections and other autoimmune diseases were grounds for excluding patients. The authors amplified TCR beta CDR3 regions from RNA transcripts. The authors performed first-round RT-PCR with HTBI primers and then a second-round multiplex PCR. TCRdb analysed the multiplex PCR reads with MiXCR anew, one entry per CDR3 protein. The data show about 180,000 distinct CDR3 sequences, around two fifths seen once. The rearrangement uses TRBV15 and TRBJ1-5; D may be TRBD1 (6 bases). Sequencing was done on a sample of peripheral blood. The receptor's source is a woman in her forties with Graves' ophthalmopathy. CDR3 region: CATSGGGGGQPQHF. In DNA form, the CDR3 reads TGTGCCACCAGCGGCGGGGGCGGGGGTCAGCCCCAGCATTTT.